The clone carrying this T cell receptor (beta chain) was seen ten or more times. Antigen specificity is unknown. The sample originates from a study of glioma-infiltrating T cells. Study outcomes and limitations: Tissue-blood divergence was below expectation in non-neoplastic patients, above in gliomas. Only very few CDR3 sequences appeared in both tissue and blood.

The CDR3 covers 13 residues. The ends were cut back, 6 bases at V and 2 bases at J, with 10 bases in the middle. Germline values: CDR1 MNHEY, CDR2 SMNVEV (reference sequence). The iRepertoire nested amplicon-rescue multiplex PCR amplified TCR alpha and beta CDR3s from RNA. Input was roughly 100-450 ng of tissue mRNA or PBMC total RNA. From the multiplex PCR reads, TCRdb called clonotypes with MiXCR, one entry per CDR3 protein. The table includes 100,000 to 150,000 distinct CDR3 sequences, around 23% detected once. Sequencing was carried out using glioma tissue, nonneoplastic brain tissue, or PBMCs (not recorded which). The clonotype was recovered from a human donor with low-grade glioma or glioblastoma, undergoing nonglioma brain surgery, or in good health (not recorded which). The J gene is TRBJ1-2, the V gene TRBV27, with a tentative D call TRBD1 (5 bases). The CDR3 coding sequence is TGTGCCAGCAGCTGGGACCGAAACTATGGCTACACCTTC. Its translation: CASSWDRNYGYTF.